The 21 T cell receptor beta chains below come from one sample, sequenced in a study of cytomegalovirus exposure and HLA in healthy donors. The table came from immunoSEQ multiplex PCR; TCRdb's copy has only in-frame clones and leaves some out. The sample has 330,000 or so clones, just over 85% seen once. Sequences were obtained from PBMCs. Every receptor here comes from a woman aged 18-29 years in good health and CMV-seronegative.

The V gene is TRBV5-6, the J gene TRBJ2-1; 10 bases align to TRBD1. This CDR3 region has 17 residues. The junction had 11 bases not matched to a gene; V was cut back by 4 bases and J by 4 bases. Germline CDR1 is SGHDT and CDR2 is YYEEEE. The CDR3 protein is CASSPLKGQGLYNEQFF. The CDR3 coding sequence is TGTGCCAGCAGCCCCCTCAAGGGACAGGGGCTTTACAATGAGCAGTTCTTC.

The chain couples TRBV5-6 to TRBJ2-7; 9 nucleotides line up with TRBD1. V trimming: 7 bases; J trimming: 5 bases; junction bases outside the gene matches: 22. CDR3 length equals 18 residues. Germline V gene lookup returns CDR1 SGHDT and CDR2 YYEEEE. CDR3 loop: CASRDKRDREFHWDEQYF. The CDR3 bases are TGTGCCAGCCGCGATAAACGGGACAGGGAATTCCATTGGGACGAGCAGTACTTC.

This clone appeared a single time. One junction end disagrees with the germline gene, perhaps due to a read error. The V gene is TRBV7-7, the J gene TRBJ2-7; a possible D gene is TRBD1 (6 bases). Germline lookup yields CDR1 SSHAT and CDR2 FNYEAQ (reference sequence). The CDR3 is 15 residues long. The CDR3 nucleotides are TGTGCTAGCAGCCCAGGCCCAGGGGAGACCTACGAGCAGTACTTC. It translates to CASSPGPGETYEQYF.

This chain connects TRBV5-8 to TRBJ2-7; D unclear. Germline V CDR1 and CDR2: SGHTS, YDEGEE. Between the trimmed V and J ends, which lost 5 bases and 3 bases, there was a span of 9 bases. The CDR3 covers 12 residues. CDR3 sequence: CASSRLLYEQYF. The CDR3 bases are TGTGCCAGCAGTCGACTCCTCTACGAGCAGTACTTC.

The V and J genes are TRBV5-6 and TRBJ1-1, with D perhaps matching TRBD1 (5 bases). CDR1 is SGHDT and CDR2 is YYEEEE in the germline V gene. The CDR3 spans 14 residues. V lost 0 bases and J lost 5, with 11 bases in between. DNA of the CDR3: TGTGCCAGCAGCTTGGCCGGGGGTGAAACTGAAGCTTTCTTT. Encoded protein: CASSLAGGETEAFF.

The rearrangement joins TRBV2 to TRBJ2-4; maybe TRBD1 (6 bases). This CDR3 has 16 residues. Germline lookup yields CDR1 SNHLY and CDR2 FYNNEI. V shed 1 base and J shed 1 base, with 11 bases lying between them. CDR3 bases: TGTGCCAGCAGTGAAGATAGGGGGTCGGCCAAAAACATTCAGTACTTC. Translated: CASSEDRGSAKNIQYF.

V usage is TRBV28 and J usage is TRBJ2-7; a possible D gene is TRBD2 (6 bases). From germline, CDR1 is MDHEN and CDR2 SYDVKM. CDR3 length: 16 residues. Trimming stripped 5 bases from V and 2 bases from J, with 19 bases between. CDR3 loop: CASSPGGRAAAYEQYF. The CDR3 bases are TGTGCCAGCAGTCCCGGGGGTAGGGCGGCCGCCTACGAGCAGTACTTC. Complete variable domain (other parts from reference TRBV28 and TRBJ2-7): DVKVTQSSRYLVKRTGEKVFLECVQDMDHENMFWYRQDPGLGLRLIYFSYDVKMKEKGDIPEGYSVSREKKERFSLILESASTNQTSMYLCASSPGGRAAAYEQYFGPGTRLTVT.

As regards this clone: The junction shows a germline mismatch at one end, possibly a read error. The chain employs TRBV28 and TRBJ2-1; the match to TRBD2 covers 7 bases. There are 14 residues in the CDR3. CDR1 and CDR2 from the germline V gene are MDHEN and SYDVKM. CDR3 nucleotide sequence: TGTGCCAGCAGTACGGCGGGGGACGCAAATGGGCAGTTCTTC. It encodes CASSTAGDANGQFF.

The chain recombines TRBV7-4 with TRBJ1-1, with D unclear. V shed 5 bases and J shed 7 bases, with 17 bases lying between them. The germline V gene has CDR1 SGHVT and CDR2 SQSDAQ. This CDR3 has 14 residues. The CDR3, as DNA: TGTGCCAGCAGCCCGAGGGCCGAAAAAGATGAAGCTTTCTTT. This translates into CASSPRAEKDEAFF.

J is TRBJ2-3 and V is TRBV7-9; D might be TRBD2 (5 bases). Trimming pared 2 bases from V and 5 bases from J, leaving 8 bases between. The CDR3 is made up of 13 amino acids. The germline CDR1 and CDR2 sequences are SEHNR and FQNEAQ (reference sequence). In DNA, the CDR3 is TGTGCCAGCAGCTTACTCGGAGGAGATACGCAGTATTTT. Its protein is CASSLLGGDTQYF.

As regards this clone: Relative to the germline gene, one junction end is altered; a read error may explain this. The rearrangement links TRBV19 to TRBJ1-2; D not resolved. Germline CDR1 LNHDA, CDR2 SQIVND (reference sequence). CDR3 length: 12 residues. CDR3 loop: CASSVDVYGYTF. The CDR3 DNA sequence: TGTGCCAGTAGTGTAGACGTTTATGGCTACACCTTC.

J is TRBJ2-7 and V is TRBV23-1; 11 nucleotides align to TRBD1. TRBV23-1 belongs to the ORF category, with a function that is uncertain. The CDR3 covers 18 residues. J gave up 3 bases and V 6 bases, and 16 bases lay outside the gene matches. This CDR3 reads CASSRGTGGKARHYEQYF. Here the CDR3 DNA reads TGCGCCAGCAGCCGCGGGACAGGGGGAAAAGCCCGTCACTACGAGCAGTACTTC.

The rearrangement uses TRBV7-2 and TRBJ1-2; 7 bases are shared with TRBD1. The V gene's germline CDR1 is SGHTA and CDR2 FQGNSA. There are 14 residues in the CDR3. V dropped 3 bases and J dropped 6; count of bases not matched to a gene: 7. The CDR3 region is CASSFEGAPHGYTF. CDR3 DNA: TGTGCCAGCAGCTTTGAGGGGGCGCCCCATGGCTACACCTTC.

For the CDR3, the DNA is TGTGCCAGCAGCGTAGAGAGCGGGAGGGGTGCAGATACGCAGTATTTT. Encoded protein: CASSVESGRGADTQYF. The chain recombines TRBV9 with TRBJ2-3, with 10 bases aligning to TRBD2. V trimming: 0 bases; J trimming: 4 bases; junction bases outside the gene matches: 5. The CDR3 totals 16 residues. Germline values: CDR1 SGDLS, CDR2 YYNGEE.

This clone was recorded a few times. CDR3 nucleotide sequence: TGTGCCAGTAGTATGAGCGGCAATCAGCCCCAGCATTTT. It translates to CASSMSGNQPQHF. The chain couples TRBV19 to TRBJ1-5; unclear D gene. Looked up from germline, CDR1 is LNHDA and CDR2 is SQIVND (reference sequence). Trimming left V 3 bases short and J 2 bases short, with 5 bases between. The CDR3 has 13 residues.

The V call is TRBV27, the J call TRBJ2-1; 8 bases match TRBD1. The ends lost 5 bases at V and 5 bases at J; junction bases unmatched: 2. Germline V gene data show CDR1 as MNHEY and CDR2 as SMNVEV (reference sequence). The CDR3 length is 13 residues. CDR3 in amino acids: CASSRDRNNEQFF. CDR3 DNA sequence: TGTGCCAGCAGTCGGGACAGGAACAATGAGCAGTTCTTC.

The chain combines TRBV9 with TRBJ2-5, with a tentative D call TRBD1 (7 bases). This CDR3 contains 16 residues. V was pared by 4 bases and J by 2 bases, with 18 bases between. Germline V lookup: CDR1 SGDLS, CDR2 YYNGEE. CDR3 sequence reads: CASSSRRGLGQETQYF. CDR3 nucleotides: TGTGCCAGCAGCTCCCGGAGGGGGCTTGGGCAAGAGACCCAGTACTTC. Filled out from reference TRBV9 and TRBJ2-5, the complete variable domain reads DSGVTQTPKHLITATGQRVTLRCSPRSGDLSVYWYQQSLDQGLQFLIQYYNGEERAKGNILERFSAQQFPDLHSELNLSSLELGDSALYFCASSSRRGLGQETQYFGPGTRLLVL.

The chain carries TRBV27 and TRBJ2-5, with TRBD2 matching 9 bases. The CDR3 length is 17 residues. Trimming cost V 0 bases and J 3 bases; bases outside gene matches: 8. Germline CDR1 and CDR2: MNHEY and SMNVEV (reference sequence). In DNA, the CDR3 is TGTGCCAGCAGTTTATCGGCCGGACTAGCGCCTAAAGAGACCCAGTACTTC. It is translated as CASSLSAGLAPKETQYF.

The rearrangement joins TRBV28 to TRBJ2-7; D is possibly TRBD2 (6 bases). Between the trimmed V and J ends, which lost 3 bases and 3 bases, there was a span of 21 bases. This CDR3 region has 17 residues. Germline V gene sequence: CDR1 MDHEN, CDR2 SYDVKM. CDR3 bases: TGTGCCAGCAGTTTCGTTCTTGCGGGCGCTAGCGTCTACGAGCAGTACTTC. As protein: CASSFVLAGASVYEQYF.

This clone has only one observation. V and J are TRBV2 and TRBJ2-7, with 8 bases matching TRBD2. This CDR3 spans 12 amino acids. The junction had 5 bases not matched to a gene; V was cut back by 11 bases and J by 2 bases. Germline V lookup: CDR1 SNHLY, CDR2 FYNNEI. CDR3 residues: CAGTREAYEQYF. CDR3 nucleotides: TGTGCCGGGACTAGAGAAGCCTACGAGCAGTACTTC.

The chain recombines TRBV6-1 with TRBJ1-2; D uncertain. There are 14 residues in the CDR3. Between the trimmed V and J ends, which lost 4 bases and 5 bases, there was a span of 14 bases. Looked up from germline, CDR1 is MNHNS and CDR2 is SASEGT. This chain's CDR3 is CASSVDTAWYGYTF. CDR3 nucleotide sequence: TGTGCCAGCAGTGTCGATACAGCTTGGTATGGCTACACCTTC.